This T cell receptor beta chain is from a study of human T cells and chemical hapten exposure (dated by TCRdb to about 2021). In the study overall: For sensitization, 2% DPC in acetone was applied to a roughly 2 cm by roughly 2 cm area of upper inner arm skin. In alopecia patients, the study followed how the peripheral blood TCR repertoire changed in vivo over primary and secondary sensitization to diphenylcyclopropenone (DPC), a hapten. Patch testing was performed on the upper back with Finn chambers containing 0.01% DPC, and the patch tests were scored after 6 days according to International Contact Dermatitis Research Group standards. Patient blood was sampled pre-sensitization (week 0) and at 2, 6 and about 24 weeks after DPC sensitization. The mostly female patient cohort included alopecia areata with under or over 50% scalp involvement, alopecia totalis and alopecia universalis. Weekly therapeutic DPC doses were additionally applied to the scalp of patients throughout the roughly 25-week study period. About 27 alopecia patients gave blood for TCR sequencing at one to four time points (pre-sensitization, 2, 6 and 24 weeks). Libraries were combined into a pool for sequencing, and differences in TCR yield between samples came mainly from small differences in library volumes within the pool. Points the paper makes about the study in general: Expanded TCRs formed significantly more large CDR3 similarity clusters than pre-sensitization or healthy control sets, consistent with antigen-driven responses. DPC sensitization did not change the number of TCRs with a frequency above 1 in 1000, and there was no evidence of changes in global repertoire structure. Repeated subsampling changed both the strength of the expansion versus patch-test correlation and the threshold at which the correlation became significant. A positive correlation was found between the number of PT1 expanded TCRs and patch test score, with significance reached at thresholds 8, 16 and 32 but not 4. All patients had alopecia, a presumed autoimmune disease, so their immune response might differ from that of healthy individuals.

Library preparation employed RACE. Instrument used: NextSeq 500. Library preparation attached unique molecular identifiers to individual cDNA molecules for quantitative, reproducible TCR counting. From each blood RNA sample, both TCR alpha and TCR beta chains were sequenced. The paper's data handling went like this. A median of approximately 96,000 TCRs per sample was observed, with a range of about 20,000 to 690,600. V, J and CDR3 annotation of the TCR reads was performed with the Decombinator software suite. Every sample was subsampled to the same number of TCRs (28,000) for the PS versus PT1 abundance plots. TCRs were defined as expanded if absent before sensitization and observed at least eight times at the 2-week time point. Clones were called with MiXCR by TCRdb after fastp trimmed the public reads at Q25, and only in-frame beta chains were retained. Identical CDR3 protein sequences are pooled into one entry, listed with their most common genes and DNA. These V and J calls originate from TCRdb's pipeline instead of the authors' own analysis. For this sample the table gives around 380,000 distinct CDR3 sequences, of which approximately 5% were detected only once. The ten largest clones take up 7% to 10% of the sample.

This sample's time point label indicates: pre-sensitization, week 0. Reading the label with the study, this specimen's treatment or condition is: therapeutic diphenylcyclopropenone sensitization with weekly scalp DPC. At each patch-test visit, blood was drawn before the patch test was applied. Eligible patients were aged 18 to 70, diagnosed with alopecia, deemed suitable for DPC therapy, and excluded if pregnant. Total RNA was extracted from unfractionated whole blood that had been collected in Tempus Blood RNA tubes. Turning to this clonotype: Its antigen remains undetermined. No clone much larger than this one lies a single base away; base qualities are absent.

The germline V gene (reference sequence) sets CDR1 to SGHKS and CDR2 to YYEKEE. The CDR3, from cysteine to phenylalanine, totals 16 residues. The DNA shown is the 48-base CDR3, in frame from base 1. V trim: 5 bases; J trim: 6 bases; unmatched bases: 13. The sequences come from whole blood, collected in connection with sensitization to the hapten diphenylcyclopropenone (DPC). The receptor chain draws on TRBV5-5 and TRBJ2-4; TRBD1 agrees with 8 junctional bases. This receptor was identified in a young woman with alopecia areata. Some clones in this sample may be carry-over from other donors' samples. The DNA sequence is TGTGCCAGCAGTTTTCGATACCCAGGGGGCCCAAACATTCAGTACTTC. Its protein is CASSFRYPGGPNIQYF.